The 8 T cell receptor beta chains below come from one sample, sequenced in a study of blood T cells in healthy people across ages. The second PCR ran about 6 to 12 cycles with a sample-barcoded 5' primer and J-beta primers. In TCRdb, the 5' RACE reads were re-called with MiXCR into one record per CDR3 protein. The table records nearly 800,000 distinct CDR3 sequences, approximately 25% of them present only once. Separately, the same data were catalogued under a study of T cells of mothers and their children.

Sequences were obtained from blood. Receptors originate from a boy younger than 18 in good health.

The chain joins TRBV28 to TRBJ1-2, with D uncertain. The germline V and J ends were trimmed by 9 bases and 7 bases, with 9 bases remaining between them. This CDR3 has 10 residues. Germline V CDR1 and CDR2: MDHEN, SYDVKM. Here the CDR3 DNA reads TGTGCCAGTGGATTGGGTGGCTACACCTTC. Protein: CASGLGGYTF.

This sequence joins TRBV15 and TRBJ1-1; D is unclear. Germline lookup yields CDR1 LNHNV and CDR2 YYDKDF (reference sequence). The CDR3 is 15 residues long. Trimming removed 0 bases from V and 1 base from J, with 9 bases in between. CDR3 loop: CATSRDSHTNTEAFF. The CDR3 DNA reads TGTGCCACCAGCAGAGATTCACATACGAACACTGAAGCTTTCTTT. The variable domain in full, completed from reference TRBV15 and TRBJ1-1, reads DAMVIQNPRYQVTQFGKPVTLSCSQTLNHNVMYWYQQKSSQAPKLLFHYYDKDFNNEADTPDNFQSRRPNTSFCFLDIRSPGLGDTAMYLCATSRDSHTNTEAFFGQGTRLTVV.

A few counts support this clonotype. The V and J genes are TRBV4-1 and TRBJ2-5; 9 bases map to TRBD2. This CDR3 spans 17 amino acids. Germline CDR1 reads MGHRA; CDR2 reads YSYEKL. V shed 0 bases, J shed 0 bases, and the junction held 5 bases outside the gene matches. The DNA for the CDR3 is TGCGCCAGCAGCCAAGATATAACTAGCGGGTACCAAGAGACCCAGTACTTC. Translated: CASSQDITSGYQETQYF.

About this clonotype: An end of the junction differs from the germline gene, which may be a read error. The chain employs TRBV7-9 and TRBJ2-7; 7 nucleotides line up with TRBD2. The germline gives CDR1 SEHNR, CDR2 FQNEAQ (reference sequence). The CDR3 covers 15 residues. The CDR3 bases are TGTGCCAGCAGCTTCCAGTCCGCGGGAGCCTACAAGCAGTACTTC. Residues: CASSFQSAGAYKQYF.

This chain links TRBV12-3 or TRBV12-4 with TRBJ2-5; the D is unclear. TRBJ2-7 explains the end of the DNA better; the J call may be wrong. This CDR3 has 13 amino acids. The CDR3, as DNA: TGTGCCAGCAGCCCCCCCCCGAACTACGAGCAGTACTTC. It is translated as CASSPPPNYEQYF.

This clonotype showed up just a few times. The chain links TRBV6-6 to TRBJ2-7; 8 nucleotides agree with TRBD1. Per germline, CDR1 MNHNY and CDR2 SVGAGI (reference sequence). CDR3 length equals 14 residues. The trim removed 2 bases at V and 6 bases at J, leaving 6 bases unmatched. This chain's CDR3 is CASSYADREFEQYF. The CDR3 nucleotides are TGTGCCAGCAGTTACGCGGACAGGGAGTTCGAGCAGTACTTC.

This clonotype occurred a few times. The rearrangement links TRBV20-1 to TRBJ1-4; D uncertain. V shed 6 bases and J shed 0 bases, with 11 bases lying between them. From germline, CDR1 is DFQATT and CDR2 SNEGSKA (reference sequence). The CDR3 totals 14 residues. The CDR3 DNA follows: TGCAGTGCCGAGATGCAGGCAACTAATGAAAAACTGTTTTTT. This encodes CSAEMQATNEKLFF.

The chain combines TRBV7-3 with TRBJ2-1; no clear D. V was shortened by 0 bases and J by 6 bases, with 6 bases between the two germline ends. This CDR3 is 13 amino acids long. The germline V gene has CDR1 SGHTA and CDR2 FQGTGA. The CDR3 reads CASSLTPSNEQFF. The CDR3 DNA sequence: TGTGCCAGCAGCTTAACTCCTTCCAATGAGCAGTTCTTC. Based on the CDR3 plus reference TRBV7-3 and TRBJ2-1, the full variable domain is GAGVSQTPSNKVTEKGKYVELRCDPISGHTALYWYRQSLGQGPEFLIYFQGTGAADDSGLPNDRFFAVRPEGSVSTLKIQRTERGDSAVYLCASSLTPSNEQFFGPGTRLTVL.